Presented here are 20 T cell receptor beta chains from one specimen sequenced in a study of T cells after yellow fever vaccination. TCRdb reprocessed the 5' RACE reads via MiXCR and lists one record per CDR3 protein. Of hundreds of thousands of distinct CDR3 sequences in the sample, under 20% were seen once. The sequences come from PBMCs, collected before the yellow fever booster vaccination. These TCRs come from a man between 18 and 35 years old who received the YFV17D yellow fever vaccine.

CDR3 DNA: TGTGCCAGCAGCTTGGGGCCGACTAGCCCCCAGTTCTTC. Translating it yields CASSLGPTSPQFF. The V gene is TRBV5-6, the J gene TRBJ2-1, with 7 bases that match TRBD2. V trimming: 0 bases; J trimming: 13 bases; junction bases outside the gene matches: 7. CDR1 and CDR2 (germline): SGHDT, YYEEEE. This CDR3 spans 13 amino acids.

The chain carries TRBV6-5 and TRBJ2-7, with a weak D call TRBD2 (5 bases). Germline V gives CDR1 MNHEY, CDR2 SVGAGI. Trimming removed 0 bases at V and 3 bases at J, with 15 bases between. The CDR3 is 16 residues long. The CDR3 loop is CASSYSMYYRDYEQYF. DNA of the CDR3: TGTGCCAGCAGTTACTCGATGTACTATCGGGACTACGAGCAGTACTTC.

The chain links TRBV5-5 to TRBJ2-1; D could derive from TRBD1 or TRBD2 (6 bases each). Germline V gene data show CDR1 as SGHKS and CDR2 as YYEKEE (reference sequence). V lost 0 bases and J 0 bases, leaving 10 bases between the germline ends. This CDR3 region has 16 residues. DNA of the CDR3: TGTGCCAGCAGCTTGGCGGGGGCTCTCTCCTACAATGAGCAGTTCTTC. Translating gives CASSLAGALSYNEQFF.

The rearrangement joins TRBV14 to TRBJ2-7; 10 nucleotides align to TRBD2. V gave up 2 bases and J gave up 1 base; unmatched junction bases: 2. Germline-derived CDR1 and CDR2 are SGHDN and FVKESK. This CDR3 has 15 amino acids. For the CDR3, the DNA is TGTGCCAGCAGCCAACAGCGGGGGGGATCCTACGAGCAGTACTTC. As protein: CASSQQRGGSYEQYF.

The chain joins TRBV30 to TRBJ2-4; D unclear. The germline V gene has CDR1 GTSNPN and CDR2 SVGIG (reference sequence). This CDR3 region has 13 residues. V lost 2 bases and J 1 base, leaving 6 bases between the germline ends. The CDR3 bases are TGTGCCTGGAGTTCCATGGCCAAAAACATTCAGTACTTC. Translating it yields CAWSSMAKNIQYF. The variable domain in full, completed from reference TRBV30 and TRBJ2-4, reads SQTIHQWPATLVQPVGSPLSLECTVEGTSNPNLYWYRQAAGRGLQLLFYSVGIGQISSEVPQNLSASRPQDRQFILSSKKLLLSDSGFYLCAWSSMAKNIQYFGAGTRLSVL.

The chain joins TRBV5-1 to TRBJ1-1, with D tentatively TRBD1 (6 bases). The CDR3 is 13 residues long. In germline, CDR1 is SGHRS, CDR2 YFSETQ. V gave up 6 bases and J gave up 5 bases, with 14 bases separating them. The CDR3 region has the DNA TGCGCCAGCAAGGTCAGGGGAGGTACTGAAGCTTTCTTT. Translation gives CASKVRGGTEAFF.

The V and J genes are TRBV18 and TRBJ1-1, with D hard to call. This CDR3 contains 15 residues. The germline V and J ends were trimmed by 3 bases and 0 bases, with 11 bases remaining between them. Per the germline V gene, CDR1 is KGHSH and CDR2 is LQKENI. CDR3 DNA: TGTGCCAGCTCACCCTCCCGAGCATTGAACACTGAAGCTTTCTTT. This translates into CASSPSRALNTEAFF.

The chain has TRBV7-2 and TRBJ2-3; TRBD1 might be the D (5 bases). Trimming removed 2 bases at V and 3 bases at J, with 12 bases between. Germline V gives CDR1 SGHTA, CDR2 FQGNSA. This CDR3 has 15 amino acids. Written as DNA, the CDR3 is TGTGCCAGCAGCTTACTACAGGATCGTACAGATACGCAGTATTTT. Translated: CASSLLQDRTDTQYF. Full variable domain (outside the CDR3, taken from reference TRBV7-2 and TRBJ2-3): GAGVSQSPSNKVTEKGKDVELRCDPISGHTALYWYRQSLGQGLEFLIYFQGNSAPDKSGLPSDRFSAERTGGSVSTLTIQRTQQEDSAVYLCASSLLQDRTDTQYFGPGTRLTVL.

This clonotype was counted a few times. The genes are TRBV14 and TRBJ1-1; weak D call: TRBD1 (6 bases). The CDR3 runs to 14 residues. Germline-derived CDR1 and CDR2 are SGHDN and FVKESK. The V end was cut by 4 bases, the J end by 8 bases, with 17 bases between. The CDR3 DNA reads TGTGCCAGCAGCCTCCTACCTTTGGGGGCGGAAGCTTTCTTT. Protein sequence: CASSLLPLGAEAFF. The full variable domain, with the rest looked up from reference TRBV14 and TRBJ1-1, is EAGVTQFPSHSVIEKGQTVTLRCDPISGHDNLYWYRRVMGKEIKFLLHFVKESKQDESGMPNNRFLAERTGGTYSTLKVQPAELEDSGVYFCASSLLPLGAEAFFGQGTRLTVV.

The chain links TRBV2 to TRBJ2-7, with D perhaps TRBD1 or TRBD2 (5 bases each). The length of the CDR3 is 16 residues. CDR1 is SNHLY and CDR2 is FYNNEI in the germline V gene. Trimming removed 3 bases at V and 0 bases at J, with 15 bases between. The CDR3 here is CASSEGVSVRSYEQYF. CDR3 bases: TGTGCCAGCAGTGAGGGGGTAAGCGTCCGCTCCTACGAGCAGTACTTC.

V and J are TRBV6-5 and TRBJ1-5; D uncertain. The V gene's germline CDR1 is MNHEY and CDR2 SVGAGI. V dropped 2 bases and J dropped 5 bases, with 7 bases sitting between them. The CDR3 is made up of 13 amino acids. CDR3 sequence reads: CASSYTGDQPQHF. In DNA form, the CDR3 reads TGTGCCAGCAGTTACACCGGAGATCAGCCCCAGCATTTT.

The rearrangement uses TRBV11-2 and TRBJ1-4; tentatively, D is TRBD1 (5 bases). The V gene lost 1 base and the J gene lost 4 bases, with 16 bases spanning the gap. Germline CDR1 is SGHAT and CDR2 is FQNNGV. The CDR3 spans 17 residues. The CDR3 DNA sequence: TGTGCCAGCAGCTTAGGACGCGGTCAGGGTCTTAATGAAAAACTGTTTTTT. Amino acid sequence: CASSLGRGQGLNEKLFF.

V is TRBV20-1 and J is TRBJ2-4, with TRBD1 matching over 9 bases. The germline CDR1 and CDR2 sequences are DFQATT and SNEGSKA (reference sequence). The CDR3 runs to 15 residues. The junction had 5 bases not matched to a gene; V was cut back by 2 bases and J by 3 bases. CDR3 protein: CSARNPDRGKNIQYF. The CDR3 region has the DNA TGCAGTGCTAGAAATCCGGACAGGGGCAAAAACATTCAGTACTTC.

This clonotype was seen only a few times. This sequence joins TRBV11-2 and TRBJ2-5; maybe TRBD1 (7 bases). The CDR3 covers 17 residues. Trimming took 1 base from V and 2 from J, leaving 17 bases between them. Germline V gene data show CDR1 as SGHAT and CDR2 as FQNNGV. The CDR3 nucleotides read TGTGCCAGCAGCTTAGGCTCCAGGGGGAGGCGACAAGAGACCCAGTACTTC. Amino acid sequence: CASSLGSRGRRQETQYF.

This clonotype occurred many times. The rearrangement joins TRBV24-1 to TRBJ2-3; 11 bases map to TRBD1. The germline gives CDR1 KGHDR, CDR2 SFDVKD. V shed 4 bases, J shed 4 bases, and the junction held 6 bases outside the gene matches. This CDR3 comprises 16 residues. The CDR3 loop is CATSDLPGQGADTQYF. CDR3 coding DNA: TGTGCCACCAGTGACTTGCCGGGACAGGGGGCAGATACGCAGTATTTT.

The CDR3 nucleotides read TGCGCCAGCAGCCAAGAGGGCGGGGGTGGAGAGACCCAGTACTTC. Amino acids: CASSQEGGGGETQYF. This chain joins TRBV4-3 and TRBJ2-5, with 7 bases identical to TRBD2. The trim removed 0 bases at V and 4 bases at J, leaving 5 bases unmatched. Germline V gives CDR1 LGHNA, CDR2 YSLEER. The CDR3 covers 15 residues.

The rearrangement joins TRBV5-6 to TRBJ1-1; D possibly corresponds to TRBD1 (6 bases). Trimming pared 7 bases from V and 6 bases from J, leaving 16 bases between. This CDR3 has 13 amino acids. Germline V gene data show CDR1 as SGHDT and CDR2 as YYEEEE. CDR3 loop: CASWGWGPPEAFF. CDR3 bases: TGTGCCAGCTGGGGGTGGGGGCCCCCTGAAGCTTTCTTT. The full variable domain, its missing parts supplied by reference TRBV5-6 and TRBJ1-1, is DAGVTQSPTHLIKTRGQQVTLRCSPKSGHDTVSWYQQALGQGPQFIFQYYEEEERQRGNFPDRFSGHQFPNYSSELNVNALLLGDSALYLCASWGWGPPEAFFGQGTRLTVV.

This clonotype was observed a handful of times. This chain joins TRBV7-9 and TRBJ1-1; D perhaps matches TRBD1 (5 bases). Deletions cut 5 bases from V and 4 bases from J, with 8 bases between. CDR1 is SEHNR and CDR2 is FQNEAQ in the germline V gene (reference sequence). The CDR3 totals 12 residues. CDR3 sequence reads: CASSVGATEAFF. The CDR3 region has the DNA TGTGCCAGCAGCGTCGGGGCCACTGAAGCTTTCTTT.

The gene calls are TRBV21-1 and TRBJ2-7; TRBD1, the D gene given by the table, was not confirmed from the DNA. TRBV21-1 has pseudogene status. The CDR3 spans 14 residues. The CDR3 DNA sequence: TGTGCCAGCAGCAACACGCAACAGGGCTACGAGCAGTACGTC. Protein: CASSNTQQGYEQYV.

This clonotype has just a few counts. This chain joins TRBV7-9 and TRBJ1-6; possible D gene TRBD1, 6 bases. The ends were cut back, 5 bases at V and 0 bases at J, with 11 bases in the middle. The CDR3 spans 16 residues. Germline values: CDR1 SEHNR, CDR2 FQNEAQ (reference sequence). CDR3 region: CASSRGTISYNSPLHF. The CDR3, as DNA: TGTGCCAGCAGCCGAGGGACAATCTCCTATAATTCACCCCTCCACTTT. The variable domain in full, with the rest retrieved from reference TRBV7-9 and TRBJ1-6, is DTGVSQNPRHKITKRGQNVTFRCDPISEHNRLYWYRQTLGQGPEFLTYFQNEAQLEKSRLLSDRFSAERPKGSFSTLEIQRTEQGDSAMYLCASSRGTISYNSPLHFGNGTRLTVT.